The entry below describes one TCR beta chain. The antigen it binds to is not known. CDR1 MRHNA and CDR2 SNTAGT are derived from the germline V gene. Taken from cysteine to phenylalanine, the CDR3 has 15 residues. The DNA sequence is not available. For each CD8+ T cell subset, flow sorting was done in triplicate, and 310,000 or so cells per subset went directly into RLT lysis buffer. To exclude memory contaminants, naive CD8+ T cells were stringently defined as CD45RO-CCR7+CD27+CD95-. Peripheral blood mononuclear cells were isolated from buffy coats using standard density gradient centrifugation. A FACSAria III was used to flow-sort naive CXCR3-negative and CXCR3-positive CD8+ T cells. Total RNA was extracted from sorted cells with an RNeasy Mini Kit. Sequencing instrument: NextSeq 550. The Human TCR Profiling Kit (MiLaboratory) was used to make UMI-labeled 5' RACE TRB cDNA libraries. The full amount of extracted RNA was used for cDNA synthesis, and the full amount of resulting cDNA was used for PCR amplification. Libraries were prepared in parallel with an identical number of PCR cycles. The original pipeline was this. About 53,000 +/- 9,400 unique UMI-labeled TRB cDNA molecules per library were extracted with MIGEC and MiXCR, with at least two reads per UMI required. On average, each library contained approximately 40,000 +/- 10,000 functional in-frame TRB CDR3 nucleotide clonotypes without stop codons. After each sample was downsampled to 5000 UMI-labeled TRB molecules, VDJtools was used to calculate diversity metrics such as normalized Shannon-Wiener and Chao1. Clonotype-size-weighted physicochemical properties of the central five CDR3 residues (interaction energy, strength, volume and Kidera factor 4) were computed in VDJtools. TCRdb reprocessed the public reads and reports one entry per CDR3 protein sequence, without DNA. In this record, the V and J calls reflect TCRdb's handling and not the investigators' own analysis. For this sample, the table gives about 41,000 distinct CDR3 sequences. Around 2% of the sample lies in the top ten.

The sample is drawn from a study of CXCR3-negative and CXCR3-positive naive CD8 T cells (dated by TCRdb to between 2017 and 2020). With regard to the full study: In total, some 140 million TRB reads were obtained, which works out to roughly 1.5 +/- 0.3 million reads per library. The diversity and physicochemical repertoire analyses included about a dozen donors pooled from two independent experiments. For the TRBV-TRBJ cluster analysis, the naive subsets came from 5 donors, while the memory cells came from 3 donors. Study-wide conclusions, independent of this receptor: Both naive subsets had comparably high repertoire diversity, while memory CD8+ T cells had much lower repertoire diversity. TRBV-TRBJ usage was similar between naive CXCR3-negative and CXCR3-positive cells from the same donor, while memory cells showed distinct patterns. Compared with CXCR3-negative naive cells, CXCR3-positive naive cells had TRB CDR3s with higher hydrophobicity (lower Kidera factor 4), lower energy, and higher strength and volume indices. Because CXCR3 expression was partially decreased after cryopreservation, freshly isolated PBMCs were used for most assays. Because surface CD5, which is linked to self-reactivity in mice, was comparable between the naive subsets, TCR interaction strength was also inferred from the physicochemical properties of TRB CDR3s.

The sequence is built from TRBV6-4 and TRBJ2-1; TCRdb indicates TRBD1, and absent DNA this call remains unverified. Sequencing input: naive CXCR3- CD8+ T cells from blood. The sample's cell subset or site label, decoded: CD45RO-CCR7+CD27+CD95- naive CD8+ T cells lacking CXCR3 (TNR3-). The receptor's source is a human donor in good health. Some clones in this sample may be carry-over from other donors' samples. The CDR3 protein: CASSDRGGGYNEQFF.